This TCR beta chain was identified in a study of shared clonotypes between healthy human individuals. In the original workflow: Junction-only sequences without quality scores were provided by ImmunoSEQ, so filtering was different. Profiled with immunoSEQ multiplex PCR; TCRdb holds only in-frame clones, not every one. That table is the source of V, J and clone size, and D and trimming were worked out from the DNA. The repertoire holds just over 2,000,000 clones, roughly 94% seen once, with 1% to 1.3% in the top ten. Naive-designated CD8 cells lacked CD45RO, were positively enriched for CCR7, and omitted terminally differentiated effector memory CD45RA+ cells. The donor population consisted of healthy HIV-negative adults with no recent acute infections or vaccinations. V was clipped by 5 bases and J by 2 bases, with 12 bases between them. The CDR3 runs to 14 residues. Per the germline V gene, CDR1 is MGHDK and CDR2 is SYGVNS.

The V gene is TRBV25-1, the J gene TRBJ1-2; D is perhaps TRBD1 (6 bases). The TCR sequence derives from a young man in good health. Sequencing used naive CD8+ T cells sorted from blood. In nucleotides, the CDR3 is TGTGCCAGCAGTTGGACAGAAACAAACTATGGCTACACCTTC. Encoded protein: CASSWTETNYGYTF.